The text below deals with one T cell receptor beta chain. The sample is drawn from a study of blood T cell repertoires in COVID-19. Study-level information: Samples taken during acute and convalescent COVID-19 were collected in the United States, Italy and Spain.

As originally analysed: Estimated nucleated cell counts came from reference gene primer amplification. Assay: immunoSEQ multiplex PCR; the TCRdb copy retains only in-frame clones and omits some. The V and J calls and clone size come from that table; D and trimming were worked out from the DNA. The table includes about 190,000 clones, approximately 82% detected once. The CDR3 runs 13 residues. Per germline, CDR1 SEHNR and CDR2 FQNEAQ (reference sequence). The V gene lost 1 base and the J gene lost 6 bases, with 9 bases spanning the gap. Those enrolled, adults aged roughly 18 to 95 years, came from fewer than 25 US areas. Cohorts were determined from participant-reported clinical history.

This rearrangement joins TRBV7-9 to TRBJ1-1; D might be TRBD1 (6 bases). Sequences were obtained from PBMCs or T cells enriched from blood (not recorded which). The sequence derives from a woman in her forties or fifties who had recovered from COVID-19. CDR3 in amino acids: CASSLEGVAEAFF. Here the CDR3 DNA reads TGTGCCAGCAGCTTAGAGGGGGTGGCTGAAGCTTTCTTT.